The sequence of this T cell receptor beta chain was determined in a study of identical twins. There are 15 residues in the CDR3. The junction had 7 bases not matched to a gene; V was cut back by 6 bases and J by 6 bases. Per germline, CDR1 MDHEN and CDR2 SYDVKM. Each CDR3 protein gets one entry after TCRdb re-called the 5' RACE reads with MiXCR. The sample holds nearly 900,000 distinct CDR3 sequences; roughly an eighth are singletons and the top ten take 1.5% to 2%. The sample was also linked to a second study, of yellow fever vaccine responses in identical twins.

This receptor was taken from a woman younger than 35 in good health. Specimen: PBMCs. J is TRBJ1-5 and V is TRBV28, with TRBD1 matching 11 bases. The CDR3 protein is CASSPRTGGFQPQHF. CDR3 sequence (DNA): TGTGCCAGCAGCCCGAGGACAGGGGGCTTTCAGCCCCAGCATTTT.